These 21 T cell receptor beta chains were all obtained from the same sample, sequenced in a study of beta chain features in type 1 diabetes. Expressed TCRB transcripts were sequenced, since all the RNA that had been isolated was reverse transcribed. TCRdb's table, derived via immunoSEQ multiplex PCR, lists solely in-frame clones and lacks some. The sample contains a few hundred thousand clones, approximately 16% of which appear only once. Sequenced input: naive CD4+ T cells from blood. Receptors were obtained from a woman aged 18-30 years in good health.

This clone occurred a few times. This rearrangement joins TRBV27 to TRBJ2-7; tentative D call: TRBD1 (5 bases). This CDR3 is built from 16 residues. Deletions cut 4 bases from V and 2 bases from J, with 18 bases between. The germline V gene encodes CDR1 MNHEY and CDR2 SMNVEV (reference sequence). Here the CDR3 DNA reads TGTGCCAGCAGTTCTTTTCGAGACAGTCATACCTACGAGCAGTACTTC. Translating it yields CASSSFRDSHTYEQYF.

The sample holds a few counts of this clone. The chain couples TRBV29-1 to TRBJ2-1, with a possible D match to TRBD1 (6 bases). The CDR3 runs 16 residues. Germline loops: CDR1 SQVTM, CDR2 ANQGSEA. Trimming left V 3 bases short and J 2 bases short, with 17 bases between. The CDR3 nucleotides are TGCAGCGTTGACCCCTTGGACAGCCTTACCTACAATGAGCAGTTCTTC. This codes for CSVDPLDSLTYNEQFF.

This clone turned up a few times. V is TRBV5-1 and J is TRBJ1-5, with no clear D. Looked up from germline, CDR1 is SGHRS and CDR2 is YFSETQ. Trimming pared 0 bases from V and 2 bases from J, leaving 6 bases between. The CDR3 runs 14 residues. The CDR3 coding sequence is TGCGCCAGCAGCTTGGGCGTAGGCAATCAGCCCCAGCATTTT. Amino acid sequence: CASSLGVGNQPQHF.

The genes are TRBV9 and TRBJ1-2; D ambiguous. Trimming left V 1 base short and J 7 bases short, with 11 bases between. This CDR3 region has 13 residues. The germline CDR1 and CDR2 sequences are SGDLS and YYNGEE. As DNA, the CDR3 is TGTGCCAGCAGCGTACCGCCTTGGCTTGGCTACACCTTC. As protein: CASSVPPWLGYTF.

This clone was seen a handful of times. V gene TRBV28 combines with J gene TRBJ1-2; D unresolved. CDR1 is MDHEN and CDR2 is SYDVKM in the germline V gene. The CDR3 totals 16 residues. V dropped 3 bases and J dropped 4 bases, with 18 bases sitting between them. The CDR3 bases are TGTGCCAGCAGTTTGGGTAGAGGGAATATGCCCTATGGCTACACCTTC. It yields the protein CASSLGRGNMPYGYTF.

The V and J genes are TRBV19 and TRBJ1-5; possibly TRBD1 for D (6 bases). The CDR3 totals 14 residues. Germline V gives CDR1 LNHDA, CDR2 SQIVND (reference sequence). V lost 7 bases to trimming and J lost 2 bases, with 12 bases between them. In DNA form, the CDR3 reads TGTGCCAGTACGTCAGGGGAAGGCAATCAGCCCCAGCATTTT. It codes for CASTSGEGNQPQHF.

The rearrangement uses TRBV9 and TRBJ2-1, with D tentatively TRBD2 (5 bases). The CDR3 loop spans 17 amino acids. V lost 2 bases and J lost 0, with 15 bases in between. The germline V gene has CDR1 SGDLS and CDR2 YYNGEE. This chain's CDR3 is CASSVPHGILSYNEQFF. CDR3 DNA sequence: TGTGCCAGCAGCGTGCCCCACGGGATCCTCTCCTACAATGAGCAGTTCTTC.

The chain is built from TRBV5-1 and TRBJ2-6, with D possibly TRBD2 on 5 matching bases. This CDR3 has 19 residues. The V gene lost 2 bases and the J gene lost 0 bases, with 18 bases spanning the gap. CDR1 SGHRS and CDR2 YFSETQ come from the germline V gene. CDR3 DNA: TGCGCCAGCAGCTTCTATGGGATCGGGATGGGCTCTGGGGCCAACGTCCTGACTTTC. Protein: CASSFYGIGMGSGANVLTF.

This clone was seen only once. J is TRBJ1-1 and V is TRBV18, with D perhaps TRBD1 (5 bases). Between the trimmed V and J ends, which lost 3 bases and 5 bases, there was a span of 10 bases. Germline CDR1 reads KGHSH; CDR2 reads LQKENI. The CDR3 has 13 residues. The CDR3 DNA sequence: TGTGCCAGCTCACCTATTAAGGGGACTGAAGCTTTCTTT. It is translated as CASSPIKGTEAFF.

This clone has a handful of counts. The rearrangement uses TRBV4-2 and TRBJ2-1; 14 bases line up with TRBD2. The CDR3 has 16 residues. Germline V gene lookup returns CDR1 LGHNA and CDR2 YNFKEQ. V gave up 5 bases and J gave up 6 bases; unmatched junction bases: 6. CDR3 DNA: TGTGCCAGCAGCACAGGGACTAGCGGGAGCAGCAATGAGCAGTTCTTC. Its translation: CASSTGTSGSSNEQFF.

The chain couples TRBV6-5 to TRBJ2-3; D is uncertain. Germline V gene data show CDR1 as MNHEY and CDR2 as SVGAGI. This CDR3 is 14 amino acids long. V was cut by 2 bases and J by 2 bases, with 8 bases left in between. The CDR3 here is CASSYDWHTDTQYF. CDR3 bases: TGTGCCAGCAGTTACGACTGGCACACAGATACGCAGTATTTT.

The rearrangement joins TRBV15 to TRBJ1-1, with D hard to call. Germline CDR1 is LNHNV and CDR2 is YYDKDF (reference sequence). The CDR3 spans 15 residues. V lost 0 bases to trimming and J lost 0 bases, with 8 bases between them. The CDR3 reads CATSREGRLNTEAFF. CDR3 DNA sequence: TGTGCCACCAGCAGAGAGGGGAGACTGAACACTGAAGCTTTCTTT. The whole variable domain, remainder taken from reference TRBV15 and TRBJ1-1, is DAMVIQNPRYQVTQFGKPVTLSCSQTLNHNVMYWYQQKSSQAPKLLFHYYDKDFNNEADTPDNFQSRRPNTSFCFLDIRSPGLGDTAMYLCATSREGRLNTEAFFGQGTRLTVV.

There are a few counts of this clone. V usage is TRBV7-2 and J usage is TRBJ2-5; TRBD1 is a possible D gene (6 bases). V lost 3 bases, J lost 0 bases, and 11 bases lay in between. The germline CDR1 and CDR2 sequences are SGHTA and FQGNSA. This CDR3 spans 15 amino acids. The CDR3 loop is CASSFGGQYQETQYF. The CDR3 region has the DNA TGTGCCAGCAGCTTTGGCGGACAGTACCAAGAGACCCAGTACTTC.

The V call is TRBV11-2, the J call TRBJ2-1, with D maybe TRBD2 (6 bases). There are 14 residues in the CDR3. Trimming cost V 1 base and J 2 bases, with 6 bases left between them. The germline CDR1 and CDR2 sequences are SGHAT and FQNNGV. The DNA of the CDR3 is TGTGCCAGCAGCTTAGGACTAGCCTACAATGAGCAGTTCTTC. Protein: CASSLGLAYNEQFF.

The CDR3 sequence is CSVESLNGYTF. The CDR3, as DNA: TGCAGCGTTGAATCCCTAAATGGCTACACCTTC. The chain has TRBV29-1 and TRBJ1-2; unclear D gene. The CDR3 loop spans 11 amino acids. V lost 2 bases and J 6 bases, leaving 7 bases between the germline ends. From germline, CDR1 is SQVTM and CDR2 ANQGSEA.

V usage is TRBV7-9 and J usage is TRBJ2-1; D uncertain. There are 12 residues in the CDR3. V lost 5 bases, J lost 1 base, and 3 bases lay in between. The germline V gene has CDR1 SEHNR and CDR2 FQNEAQ (reference sequence). This chain's CDR3 is CASSPSYNEQFF. CDR3 nucleotide sequence: TGTGCCAGCAGCCCATCCTACAATGAGCAGTTCTTC.

This clone showed up just a few times. The chain employs TRBV9 and TRBJ2-5, with TRBD1 as a possible D gene (5 bases). Trimming removed 0 bases at V and 4 bases at J, with 7 bases between. Germline V gene lookup returns CDR1 SGDLS and CDR2 YYNGEE. This CDR3 comprises 13 residues. CDR3 in DNA: TGTGCCAGCAGCGTAGGGACACTAGAGACCCAGTACTTC. Translated: CASSVGTLETQYF.

The chain carries TRBV7-2 and TRBJ2-2; 9 bases are a match to TRBD2. Germline CDR1 reads SGHTA; CDR2 reads FQGNSA. V lost 1 base to trimming and J lost 7 bases; unmatched junction nucleotides: 10. The CDR3 spans 17 residues. The CDR3 spells CASSLGRGRAVFGELFF. The CDR3 DNA is TGTGCCAGCAGCTTAGGTCGCGGGAGGGCCGTGTTCGGGGAGCTGTTTTTT.

The chain carries TRBV14 and TRBJ2-5, with a weak D call TRBD2 (5 bases). The CDR3 is 13 amino acids. The germline gives CDR1 SGHDN, CDR2 FVKESK. V lost 3 bases and J lost 8, with 13 bases in between. This chain's CDR3 is CASSHGTTRTQYF. Here the CDR3 DNA reads TGTGCCAGCAGCCACGGCACTACTAGAACCCAGTACTTC.

This clone was seen a few times. The chain combines TRBV30 with TRBJ2-5, with TRBD2 matching 9 bases. Germline V CDR1 and CDR2: GTSNPN, SVGIG (reference sequence). The CDR3 has 15 residues. V was pared by 5 bases and J by 7 bases, with 14 bases of the junction left unmatched. For the CDR3, the DNA is TGTGCCTGGGGAACCACTCCTAGCGGGAAGGGGACCCAGTACTTC. Protein: CAWGTTPSGKGTQYF.

The sample holds a few counts of this clone. V gene TRBV28 combines with J gene TRBJ2-5; 9 bases fit TRBD2. The V and J ends lost 7 bases and 4 bases, in that order; junction bases with no gene match: 1. Germline assignment: CDR1 MDHEN and CDR2 SYDVKM. The CDR3 totals 12 residues. The CDR3 sequence is CASKLAGETQYF. The CDR3 nucleotides are TGTGCCAGCAAACTAGCGGGAGAGACCCAGTACTTC.